This is a list of T cell receptor beta chains from one sample in a study of early stage breast cancer tumors. Measured with immunoSEQ multiplex PCR; TCRdb has only the in-frame clones, and not every one. The sample holds over 15,000 clones, around four fifths seen once. What was sequenced was blood. The receptors shown here come from a person aged 70 to 85 with breast cancer. The CDR3 runs from the conserved cysteine through the conserved F or W. D genes are given only for firm matches. The listing skips clone size in some rows; elsewhere it reads once, few, many or a size class.

d_gene: TRBD1; j_gene: TRBJ2-7; abundance: NA; v_gene: TRBV7-3; CDR3aa: CASSPGDRVSYEQYF; CDR3nt: TGTGCCAGCAGCCCTGGGGACAGGGTCTCCTACGAGCAGTACTTC
d_gene: TRBD1; j_gene: TRBJ1-2; abundance: NA; v_gene: TRBV9; CDR3aa: CASSVGTGIYGYTF; CDR3nt: TGTGCCAGCAGCGTAGGGACAGGGATATATGGCTACACCTTC
d_gene: NA; j_gene: TRBJ1-1; abundance: medium-sized; v_gene: TRBV9; CDR3aa: CASSVDQGGWNTEAFF; CDR3nt: TGTGCCAGCAGCGTAGACCAAGGGGGTTGGAACACTGAAGCTTTCTTT
d_gene: NA; j_gene: TRBJ1-2; abundance: NA; v_gene: TRBV28; CDR3aa: CASSLDRGVVSNYGYTF; CDR3nt: TGTGCCAGCAGTTTGGATCGGGGGGTCGTTTCTAACTATGGCTACACCTTC
d_gene: TRBD2; j_gene: TRBJ2-1; abundance: NA; v_gene: TRBV28; CDR3aa: CASRPTLGWGGYNEQFF; CDR3nt: TGTGCCAGCAGGCCTACCCTGGGCTGGGGGGGGTACAATGAGCAGTTCTTC
d_gene: TRBD1; j_gene: TRBJ1-1; abundance: NA; v_gene: TRBV5-1; CDR3aa: CASSQDRDTEAFF; CDR3nt: TGCGCCAGCAGCCAGGACAGGGACACTGAAGCTTTCTTT
d_gene: NA; j_gene: TRBJ1-5; abundance: NA; v_gene: TRBV30; CDR3aa: CACKTGTSMEPQHF; CDR3nt: TGTGCCTGTAAGACCGGGACTTCTATGGAGCCCCAGCATTTT
d_gene: TRBD1; j_gene: TRBJ1-1; abundance: few; v_gene: TRBV2; CDR3aa: CASSPSGGRTEAFF; CDR3nt: TGTGCCAGCAGTCCCTCAGGGGGTAGGACTGAAGCTTTCTTT
d_gene: NA; j_gene: TRBJ2-3; abundance: NA; v_gene: TRBV6-5; CDR3aa: CASRGRGVPTDTQYF; CDR3nt: TGTGCCAGCAGGGGGAGGGGGGTTCCCACAGATACGCAGTATTTT
d_gene: NA; j_gene: TRBJ1-3; abundance: NA; v_gene: TRBV2; CDR3aa: CASSAGRMRNTIYF; CDR3nt: TGTGCCAGCAGTGCCGGGAGGATGAGAAACACCATATATTTT
d_gene: TRBD1; j_gene: TRBJ2-2; abundance: NA; v_gene: TRBV7-6; CDR3aa: CASSSQGDGIGELFF; CDR3nt: TGTGCCAGCAGCTCACAGGGGGACGGGATCGGGGAGCTGTTTTTT
d_gene: TRBD1; j_gene: TRBJ1-1; abundance: NA; v_gene: TRBV5-1; CDR3aa: CASSLAPQGDPQAFF; CDR3nt: TGCGCCAGCAGCTTGGCGCCACAGGGGGATCCCCAAGCTTTCTTT
d_gene: NA; j_gene: TRBJ2-5; abundance: once; v_gene: TRBV30; CDR3aa: CAWSEAGLGTQYF; CDR3nt: TGTGCCTGGAGTGAGGCAGGTCTGGGGACCCAGTACTTC
d_gene: NA; j_gene: TRBJ2-5; abundance: NA; v_gene: TRBV28; CDR3aa: CASSLLQGSAKETQYF; CDR3nt: TGTGCCAGCAGTCTCCTCCAGGGATCGGCAAAAGAGACCCAGTACTTC
d_gene: NA; j_gene: TRBJ2-1; abundance: NA; v_gene: TRBV4-1; CDR3aa: CASSPNRMNEQFF; CDR3nt: TGCGCCAGCAGCCCAAACAGAATGAATGAGCAGTTCTTC
d_gene: TRBD2; j_gene: TRBJ2-1; abundance: once; v_gene: TRBV9; CDR3aa: CASSPRLAGGVDEQFF; CDR3nt: TGTGCCAGCAGCCCCCGTCTAGCGGGAGGGGTGGATGAGCAGTTCTTC
d_gene: TRBD1; j_gene: TRBJ2-2; abundance: NA; v_gene: TRBV7-6; CDR3aa: CASSETGVTGELFF; CDR3nt: TGTGCCAGCAGCGAGACAGGGGTGACCGGGGAGCTGTTTTTT
d_gene: TRBD1; j_gene: TRBJ1-1; abundance: NA; v_gene: TRBV30; CDR3aa: CAWRSRQGGNTEAFF; CDR3nt: TGTGCCTGGAGATCCCGACAGGGTGGCAACACTGAAGCTTTCTTT
d_gene: TRBD1; j_gene: TRBJ2-1; abundance: NA; v_gene: TRBV19; CDR3aa: CASRLGQTNYNEQFF; CDR3nt: TGTGCCAGTAGGTTGGGACAGACAAACTACAATGAGCAGTTCTTC
d_gene: NA; j_gene: TRBJ1-1; abundance: NA; v_gene: TRBV4-3; CDR3aa: CASSQERSTEAFF; CDR3nt: TGCGCCAGCAGCCAAGAAAGGAGCACTGAAGCTTTCTTT
d_gene: NA; j_gene: TRBJ1-1; abundance: NA; v_gene: TRBV25-1; CDR3aa: CASRGQVPEAFF; CDR3nt: TGTGCCAGCAGGGGGCAGGTCCCTGAAGCTTTCTTT
d_gene: TRBD1; j_gene: TRBJ1-3; abundance: NA; v_gene: TRBV30; CDR3aa: CAWSTGTADRAIYF; CDR3nt: TGTGCCTGGAGTACTGGGACAGCTGATAGAGCCATATATTTT
d_gene: NA; j_gene: TRBJ2-5; abundance: NA; v_gene: TRBV7-9; CDR3aa: CASSFLAQETQYF; CDR3nt: TGTGCCAGCAGCTTTCTGGCCCAAGAGACCCAGTACTTC
d_gene: TRBD1; j_gene: TRBJ1-1; abundance: NA; v_gene: TRBV9; CDR3aa: CASSVATGGAVNTEAFF; CDR3nt: TGTGCCAGCAGCGTAGCAACAGGGGGCGCGGTGAACACTGAAGCTTTCTTT
d_gene: TRBD2; j_gene: TRBJ2-5; abundance: NA; v_gene: TRBV5-1; CDR3aa: CASSPLTSGGAETQYF; CDR3nt: TGCGCCAGCAGCCCCCTGACTAGCGGGGGGGCTGAGACCCAGTACTTC
d_gene: TRBD1; j_gene: TRBJ2-5; abundance: NA; v_gene: TRBV7-9; CDR3aa: CASSSNRGSWETQYF; CDR3nt: TGTGCCAGCAGCTCGAACAGGGGTTCTTGGGAGACCCAGTACTTC
d_gene: NA; j_gene: TRBJ1-5; abundance: few; v_gene: TRBV27; CDR3aa: CASSEGRNQPQHF; CDR3nt: TGTGCCAGCTCTGAAGGGAGGAATCAGCCCCAGCATTTT